The 5 T cell receptor beta chains listed next were all sequenced from one sample in a study of blood T cell repertoires in COVID-19. Clones were read by immunoSEQ multiplex PCR, and TCRdb kept only the in-frame ones, dropping some. Among about 260,000 clones listed, around nine tenths were seen once. The specimen sequenced was peripheral blood. The origin of the receptors is a middle-aged man who had recovered from COVID-19.

The chain recombines TRBV5-6 with TRBJ1-5; 7 bases map to TRBD1. Trimming at V came to 0 bases and at J to 7 bases, leaving 7 bases not matched to a gene. This CDR3 spans 15 amino acids. Germline assignment: CDR1 SGHDT and CDR2 YYEEEE. This CDR3 is CASSLGQGRLQPQHF. The CDR3 nucleotides are TGTGCCAGCAGCTTGGGACAGGGCAGGTTGCAGCCCCAGCATTTT.

The CDR3 region is CASSQGGGVYEQYF. CDR3 nucleotide sequence: TGTGCCAGCAGCCAGGGGGGAGGAGTCTACGAGCAGTACTTC. The chain joins TRBV7-3 to TRBJ2-7, with D possibly being TRBD1 (7 bases). Looked up from germline, CDR1 is SGHTA and CDR2 is FQGTGA. The CDR3 covers 14 residues. The V gene lost 5 bases and the J gene lost 3 bases, with 14 bases spanning the gap.

The rearrangement uses TRBV29-1 and TRBJ2-5; no firm D call. CDR3 length: 14 amino acids. Deletions cut 2 bases from V and 0 bases from J, with 10 bases between. Germline values: CDR1 SQVTM, CDR2 ANQGSEA. The CDR3 DNA reads as TGCAGCGTTGAACTGCAGTTACACCAAGAGACCCAGTACTTC. The encoded protein is CSVELQLHQETQYF.

The chain combines TRBV7-3 with TRBJ2-2; D remains unclear. The CDR3 runs 17 residues. Deletions cut 3 bases from V and 0 bases from J, with 14 bases between. Germline CDR1 reads SGHTA; CDR2 reads FQGTGA. CDR3 amino acids: CASSFSPLTPNTGELFF. The CDR3 DNA follows: TGTGCCAGCAGCTTCTCCCCTTTAACTCCGAACACCGGGGAGCTGTTTTTT.

The V gene is TRBV3-1 (or the pseudogene TRBV3-2), the J gene TRBJ1-4, with D perhaps matching TRBD1 (5 bases). Germline CDR1 LGHDT, CDR2 YNNKEL (reference sequence). V was clipped by 1 base and J by 3 bases, with 12 bases between them. The CDR3 is made up of 16 amino acids. CDR3 loop: CASSQGVGAPNEKLFF. CDR3 nucleotides: TGTGCCAGCAGCCAAGGGGTTGGGGCGCCTAATGAAAAACTGTTTTTT.